Included here is one TCR beta chain sequence, with context. Sequencing used immunoSEQ multiplex PCR; TCRdb keeps in-frame clones, though not all of them. The table includes over 150,000 clones, nearly 80% detected once. This record comes from a study of blood T cell repertoires in COVID-19. The ends lost 6 bases at V and 6 bases at J; junction bases unmatched: 9. The CDR3 totals 15 residues. Germline V gene data show CDR1 as MNHEY and CDR2 as SVGAGI. This chain joins TRBV6-5 and TRBJ1-5, with 9 bases fitting TRBD1. Sequencing was carried out using peripheral blood. The source of this sequence is a man aged 80 or over with acute or convalescent COVID-19. The CDR3 loop reads CASRPDRGGSQPQHF. The CDR3 DNA reads as TGTGCCAGCAGGCCAGACAGGGGGGGAAGTCAGCCCCAGCATTTT.